This T cell receptor beta chain was recorded in a study of T cell responses to AZD1222 COVID-19 vaccine. The study's findings and limits: Donors, mostly white British, included more females; clonal diversity was possibly underestimated. In all cases, repertoires were sampled only after the peak T cell response. Reports indicate that nearly half of spike-specific TCRs are directed at unmutated variant regions.

To note about this clone: Antigen specificity is unknown.

The repertoire was sequenced with immunoSEQ multiplex PCR; TCRdb's copy has only in-frame clones and lacks some. The sample shows about 130,000 clones, 86% of them seen only once. Germline V gives CDR1 MNHEY, CDR2 SVGAGI. Trimming shortened V by 6 bases and J by 6 bases, and 12 bases separated the two germline ends. The CDR3 is 13 residues long. This TCR derives from an adult in good health. The sequences come from peripheral blood, collected on day 0 of AZD1222 vaccination. This chain joins TRBV6-5 and TRBJ1-5, with D hard to call. CDR3 sequence: CASSLGEGQPQHF. CDR3 nucleotide sequence: TGTGCCAGCAGCCTTGGGGAGGGTCAGCCCCAGCATTTT.